The clone carrying this T cell receptor (beta chain) was seen at least ten times. What it binds is not known. The data belong to a study of T-cell memory formation after mild COVID-19. Study-wide points: CD4+ contracting clones lay mainly in CM and EM, CD8+ ones in EMRA. Cross-reactive memory appears to have joined, as suggested by some responding clones showing up in pre-infection memory.

The V gene lost 0 bases and the J gene lost 2 bases, with 7 bases spanning the gap. CDR3 length: 14 residues. CDR1 and CDR2 from the germline V gene are SQVTM and ANQGSEA. TCRdb re-derived calls from the 5' RACE reads in MiXCR, one entry per CDR3 protein. The repertoire holds about 130,000 distinct CDR3 sequences, with roughly a quarter as singletons. Sequenced: PBMCs or a T cell subset sorted from them (not recorded which). V is TRBV29-1 and J is TRBJ2-2; a weak D match, TRBD1 (5 bases). The source of this sequence is an adult woman who had mild COVID-19 (a few samples of this study predate the infection). Cell type and time point are not known. CDR3 protein: CSVEEGANTGELFF. The CDR3 region has the DNA TGCAGCGTTGAAGAAGGGGCAAACACCGGGGAGCTGTTTTTT.